This T cell receptor (beta chain) originates from a study of PD-1 blockade in classical Hodgkin lymphoma. Study-level findings and limits: Diversity in CD4+ TCRs, unlike that measured in CD8+ TCRs, had risen significantly by C4D1. Complete responders' baseline diversity resembled that of newly diagnosed patients.

Here immunoSEQ multiplex PCR was the method, and the copy in TCRdb shows in-frame clones only, minus some. The table includes more than 20,000 clones, approximately 90% detected once. The CDR3 sequence is 12 residues long. Germline CDR1 is GTSNPN and CDR2 is SVGIG (reference sequence). Trimming shortened V by 5 bases and J by 0 bases, and 8 bases separated the two germline ends. Comments on this clone: As yet, its antigen is unknown.

Each and every patient relapsed after autologous stem cell transplantation, and patients got differing brentuximab vedotin exposure. Classification of best responses gave complete response, partial response or progressive disease. This rearrangement joins TRBV30 to TRBJ2-7; D unresolved. The sample here was peripheral blood mononuclear cells (PBMCs), taken at baseline. The clonotype comes from a human donor with classical Hodgkin lymphoma. The CDR3 protein is CAWFSSSYEQYF. CDR3 DNA sequence: TGTGCCTGGTTCAGCAGCTCCTACGAGCAGTACTTC.